The text below deals with one T cell receptor (beta chain). The antigen is unknown. These data originate in a study of vaccination effects on CD4 cells after COVID-19. TCRdb keeps only in-frame clones here, not all; method: immunoSEQ multiplex PCR. The sample lists 25,000 to 30,000 clones, more than 60% seen once, with 10% in the top ten. Germline CDR1 and CDR2: MGHRA and YSYEKL. The V and J ends lost 3 bases and 5 bases, in that order; junction bases with no gene match: 18. The CDR3 length is 20 residues. ViraFEST used viral peptide pools to expand antigen-specific CD4+ T cells before sequencing. Culture proceeded for more than nine days, and CD4+ T cells were then isolated. Each participant was given two doses of one vaccine (BNT162b2 or mRNA-1273).

The chain couples TRBV4-1 to TRBJ2-5, with 13 bases lining up with TRBD2. This clonotype originated in a human donor who received a COVID-19 vaccine. The sequencing used CD4+ T cells from PBMCs cultured with HCoV-NL63 spike peptides, collected after COVID-19 vaccination. CDR3: CASSHKGLLAGGLHRETQYF. The CDR3 nucleotides are TGCGCCAGCAGCCATAAAGGATTACTAGCGGGGGGGCTGCACAGGGAGACCCAGTACTTC.